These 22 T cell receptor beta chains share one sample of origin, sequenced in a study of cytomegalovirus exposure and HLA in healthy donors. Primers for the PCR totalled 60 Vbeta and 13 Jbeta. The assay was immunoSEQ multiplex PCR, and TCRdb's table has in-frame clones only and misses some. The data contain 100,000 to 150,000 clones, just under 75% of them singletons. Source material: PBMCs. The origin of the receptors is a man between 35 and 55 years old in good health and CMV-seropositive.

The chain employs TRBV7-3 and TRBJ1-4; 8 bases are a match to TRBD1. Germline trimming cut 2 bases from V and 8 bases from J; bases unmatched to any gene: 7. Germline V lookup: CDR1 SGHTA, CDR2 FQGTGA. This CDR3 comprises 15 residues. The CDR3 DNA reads TGTGCCAGCAGCTTACCTCAGGGGGCGGAAGAAAAACTGTTTTTT. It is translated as CASSLPQGAEEKLFF.

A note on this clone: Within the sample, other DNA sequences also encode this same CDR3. CDR3 in amino acids: CASRGQGNTEAFF. CDR3 DNA: TGTGCCAGCCGGGGACAGGGGAATACTGAAGCTTTCTTT. The chain links TRBV28 to TRBJ1-1; 10 bases are shared with TRBD1. The CDR3 runs 13 residues. The germline gives CDR1 MDHEN, CDR2 SYDVKM. The J segment lost 5 bases and the V segment lost 8 bases, leaving 5 bases of the junction unmatched. Filled out from reference TRBV28 and TRBJ1-1, the complete variable domain reads DVKVTQSSRYLVKRTGEKVFLECVQDMDHENMFWYRQDPGLGLRLIYFSYDVKMKEKGDIPEGYSVSREKKERFSLILESASTNQTSMYLCASRGQGNTEAFFGQGTRLTVV.

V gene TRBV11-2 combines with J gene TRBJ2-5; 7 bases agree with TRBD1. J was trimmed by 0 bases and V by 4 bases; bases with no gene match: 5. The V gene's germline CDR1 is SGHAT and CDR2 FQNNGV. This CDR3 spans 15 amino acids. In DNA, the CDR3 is TGTGCCAGCAGCTCCAGCAGGGGGTACCAAGAGACCCAGTACTTC. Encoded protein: CASSSSRGYQETQYF.

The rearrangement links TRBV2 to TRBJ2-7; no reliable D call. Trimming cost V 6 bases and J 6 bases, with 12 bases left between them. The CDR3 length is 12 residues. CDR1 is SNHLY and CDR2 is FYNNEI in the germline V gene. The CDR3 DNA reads TGTGCCAGCAGCCCAAACCTCGGCGAGCAGTACTTC. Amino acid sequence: CASSPNLGEQYF.

DNA for the CDR3: TGCAGCGGACAGGGAACCTACGAGCAGTACTTC. This sequence encodes CSGQGTYEQYF. The chain has TRBV29-1 and TRBJ2-7; 7 nucleotides line up with TRBD1. The CDR3 extends over 11 amino acids. V lost 7 bases and J lost 2; bases outside the gene matches: 2. Germline V gives CDR1 SQVTM, CDR2 ANQGSEA.

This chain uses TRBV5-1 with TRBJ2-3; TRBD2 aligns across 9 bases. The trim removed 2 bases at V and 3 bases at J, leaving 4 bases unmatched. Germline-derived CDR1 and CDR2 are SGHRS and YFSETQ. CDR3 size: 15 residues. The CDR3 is CASSFSGGETDTQYF. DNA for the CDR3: TGCGCCAGCAGCTTTAGCGGGGGAGAGACAGATACGCAGTATTTT.

CDR3 nucleotide sequence: TGTGCCAGCAGTGAATCTCTAGAAGGCACAGATACGCAGTATTTT. It is translated as CASSESLEGTDTQYF. The chain joins TRBV6-1 to TRBJ2-3, with D uncertain. This CDR3 region has 15 residues. The germline CDR1 and CDR2 sequences are MNHNS and SASEGT. V lost 2 bases and J lost 1, with 10 bases in between.

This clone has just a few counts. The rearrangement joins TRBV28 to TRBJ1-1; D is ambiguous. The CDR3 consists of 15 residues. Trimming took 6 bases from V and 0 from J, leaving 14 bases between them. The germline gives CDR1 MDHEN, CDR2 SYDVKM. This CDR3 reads CASRPIQNMNTEAFF. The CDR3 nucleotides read TGTGCCAGCAGGCCGATACAGAATATGAACACTGAAGCTTTCTTT.

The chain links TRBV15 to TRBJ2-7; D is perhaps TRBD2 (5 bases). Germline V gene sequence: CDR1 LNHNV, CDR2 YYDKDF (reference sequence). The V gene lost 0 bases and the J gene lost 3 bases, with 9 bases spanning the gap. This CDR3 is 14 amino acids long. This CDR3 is CATSRDRGNYEQYF. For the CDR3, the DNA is TGTGCCACCAGCAGAGATCGAGGGAACTACGAGCAGTACTTC.

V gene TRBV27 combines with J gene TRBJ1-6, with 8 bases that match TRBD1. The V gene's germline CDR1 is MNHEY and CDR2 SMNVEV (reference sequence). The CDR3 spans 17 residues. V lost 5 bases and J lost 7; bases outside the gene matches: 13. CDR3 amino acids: CASSITTATGGNSPLHF. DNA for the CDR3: TGTGCCAGCAGTATAACCACGGCTACAGGGGGGAATTCACCCCTCCACTTT.

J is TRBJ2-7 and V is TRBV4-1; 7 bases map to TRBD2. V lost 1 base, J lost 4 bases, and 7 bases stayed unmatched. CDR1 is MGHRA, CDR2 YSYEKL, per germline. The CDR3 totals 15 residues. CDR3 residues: CASSQGLAGTYEQYF. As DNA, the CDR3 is TGCGCCAGCAGCCAAGGACTAGCCGGGACGTACGAGCAGTACTTC.

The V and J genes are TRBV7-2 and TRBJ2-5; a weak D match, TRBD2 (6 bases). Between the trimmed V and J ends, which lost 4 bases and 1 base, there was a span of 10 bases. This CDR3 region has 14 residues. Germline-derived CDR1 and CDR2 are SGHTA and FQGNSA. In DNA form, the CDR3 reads TGTGCCAGCAGCTCACGGGGGATCCAAGAGACCCAGTACTTC. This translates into CASSSRGIQETQYF.

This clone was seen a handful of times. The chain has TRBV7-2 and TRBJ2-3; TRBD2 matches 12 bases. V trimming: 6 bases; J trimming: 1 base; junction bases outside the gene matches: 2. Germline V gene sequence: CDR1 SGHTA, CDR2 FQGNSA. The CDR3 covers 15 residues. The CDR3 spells CASSWTSGGTDTQYF. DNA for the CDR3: TGTGCCAGCAGTTGGACTAGCGGGGGCACAGATACGCAGTATTTT.

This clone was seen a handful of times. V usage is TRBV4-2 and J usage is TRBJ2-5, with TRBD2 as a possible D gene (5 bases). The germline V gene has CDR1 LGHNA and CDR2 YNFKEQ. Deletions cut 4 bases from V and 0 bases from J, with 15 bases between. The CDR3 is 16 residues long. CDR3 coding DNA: TGTGCCAGCAGCCCACTCATCGGCGGGTACCAAGAGACCCAGTACTTC. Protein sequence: CASSPLIGGYQETQYF.

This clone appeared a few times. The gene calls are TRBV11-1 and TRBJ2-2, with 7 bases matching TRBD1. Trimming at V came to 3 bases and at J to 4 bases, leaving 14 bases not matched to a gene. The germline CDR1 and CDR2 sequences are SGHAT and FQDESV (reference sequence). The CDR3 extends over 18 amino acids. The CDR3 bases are TGTGCCAGCAGCTTCGGAGTAATCGGTGCAGGGGGCACCGGGGAGCTGTTTTTT. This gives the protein CASSFGVIGAGGTGELFF. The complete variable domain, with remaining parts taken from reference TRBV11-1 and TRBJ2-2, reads EAEVAQSPRYKITEKSQAVAFWCDPISGHATLYWYRQILGQGPELLVQFQDESVVDDSQLPKDRFSAERLKGVDSTLKIQPAELGDSAMYLCASSFGVIGAGGTGELFFGEGSRLTVL.

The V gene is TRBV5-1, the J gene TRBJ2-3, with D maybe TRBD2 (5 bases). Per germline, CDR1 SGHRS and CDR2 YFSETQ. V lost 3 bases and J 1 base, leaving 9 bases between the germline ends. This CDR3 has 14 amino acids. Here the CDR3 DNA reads TGCGCCAGCAGCTACATGAGGGGCACAGATACGCAGTATTTT. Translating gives CASSYMRGTDTQYF.

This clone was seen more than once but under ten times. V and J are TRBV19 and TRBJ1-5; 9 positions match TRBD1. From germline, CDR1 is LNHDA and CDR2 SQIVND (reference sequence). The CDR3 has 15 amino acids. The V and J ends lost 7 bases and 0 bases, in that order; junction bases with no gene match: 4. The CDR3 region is CASKGTGNSNQPQHF. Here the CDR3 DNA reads TGTGCCAGTAAAGGGACAGGGAATAGCAATCAGCCCCAGCATTTT.

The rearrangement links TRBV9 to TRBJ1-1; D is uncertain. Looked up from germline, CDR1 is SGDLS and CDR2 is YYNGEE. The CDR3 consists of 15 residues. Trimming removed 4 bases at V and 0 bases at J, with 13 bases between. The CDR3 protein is CASSPDGSLNTEAFF. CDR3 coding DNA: TGTGCCAGCAGCCCCGACGGGTCCCTGAACACTGAAGCTTTCTTT.

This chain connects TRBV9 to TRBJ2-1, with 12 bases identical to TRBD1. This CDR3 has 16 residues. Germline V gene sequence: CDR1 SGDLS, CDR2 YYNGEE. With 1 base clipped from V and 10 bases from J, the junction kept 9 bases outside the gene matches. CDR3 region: CASSVMGDRGPREQFF. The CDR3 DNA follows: TGTGCCAGCAGCGTAATGGGGGACAGGGGGCCACGGGAGCAGTTCTTC.

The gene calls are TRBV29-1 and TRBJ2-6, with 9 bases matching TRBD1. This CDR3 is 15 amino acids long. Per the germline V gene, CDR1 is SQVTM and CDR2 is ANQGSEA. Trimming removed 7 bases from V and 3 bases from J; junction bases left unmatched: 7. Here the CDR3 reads CSAVGQGLGANVLTF. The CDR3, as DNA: TGCAGCGCCGTAGGACAGGGGCTTGGGGCCAACGTCCTGACTTTC. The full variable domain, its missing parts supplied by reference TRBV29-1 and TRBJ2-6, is SAVISQKPSRDICQRGTSLTIQCQVDSQVTMMFWYRQQPGQSLTLIATANQGSEATYESGFVIDKFPISRPNLTFSTLTVSNMSPEDSSIYLCSAVGQGLGANVLTFGAGSRLTVL.

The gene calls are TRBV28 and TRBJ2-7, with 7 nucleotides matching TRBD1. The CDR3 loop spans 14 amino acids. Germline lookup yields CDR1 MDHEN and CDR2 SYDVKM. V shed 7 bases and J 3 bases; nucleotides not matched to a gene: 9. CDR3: CASTPGTVGYEQYF. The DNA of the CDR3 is TGTGCCAGCACCCCCGGGACAGTGGGCTACGAGCAGTACTTC.

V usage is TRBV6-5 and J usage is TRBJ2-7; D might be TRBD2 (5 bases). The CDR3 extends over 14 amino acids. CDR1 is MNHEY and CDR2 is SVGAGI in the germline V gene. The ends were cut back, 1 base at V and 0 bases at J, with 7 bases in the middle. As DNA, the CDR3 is TGTGCCAGCAGTTACTTAACTAGCTCCTACGAGCAGTACTTC. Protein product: CASSYLTSSYEQYF.